This is a list of T cell receptor beta chains from one sample in a study of shared clonotypes between healthy human individuals. The repertoire was sequenced with immunoSEQ multiplex PCR; TCRdb's copy has only in-frame clones and lacks some. The sample yields approximately 2,200,000 clones, roughly 91% seen once. Sequenced material: naive CD8+ T cells from PBMCs. These receptors all come from a man between 18 and 29 years old in good health. Some clones in this sample may be carry-over from other donors' samples. The CDR3 runs from the conserved cysteine through the conserved F or W. Each record gives: J gene, V gene, CDR3 length, clone size, CDR3 protein. The size entry is marked missing in some rows and otherwise reads once, few, many or a size class.

>TRBJ1-4|TRBV15|16|NA
CATSRGPRDKLEKLFF
>TRBJ2-2|TRBV4-1|14|few
CASSPHPSSGELFF
>TRBJ2-3|TRBV27|16|NA
CASTPFGTAGTDTQYF
>TRBJ1-1|TRBV27|12|few
CASGGEGTEAFF
>TRBJ1-4|TRBV7-6|15|NA
CASSPGGGTNEKLFF
>TRBJ1-2|TRBV28|16|NA
CASSLLSTGSKNGYTF
>TRBJ2-7|TRBV28|17|NA
CASSLYPEGSKPYEQYF
>TRBJ1-3|TRBV28|14|NA
CASSLAVTGNTIYF
>TRBJ2-4|TRBV4-3|15|NA
CASSQDRGTHQIQYF
>TRBJ1-3|TRBV10-1|16|NA
CASSEGPAVRRNTIYF
>TRBJ2-1|TRBV27|16|NA
CASSIPTTSSYNEQFF
>TRBJ2-7|TRBV6-1|15|NA
CASSPPSGISYEQYF
>TRBJ2-3|TRBV7-3|17|once
CASSLKADRNGADTQYF
>TRBJ2-7|TRBV27|15|NA
CASSLWEQEAREQYF
>TRBJ2-5|TRBV7-2|14|NA
CASSLLRGGETQYF
>TRBJ2-2|TRBV19|15|NA
CASSDRVLNTGELFF
>TRBJ1-3|TRBV2|15|NA
CASSEFMSSGNTIYF